The entry below describes one T cell receptor (beta chain). The antigen is undetermined. The sample belongs to a study of Graves' ophthalmopathy and Graves' hyperthyroidism. Notes on the study in general: Detection in blood was also observed for most expanded thyroid clonotypes above 0.001 frequency.

RNA transcripts were the template, and TCR beta CDR3 regions were amplified from them. RT-PCR in the first round used HTBI primers; a second-round multiplex PCR followed. TCRdb itself ran the multiplex PCR reads through MiXCR, one entry per CDR3 protein. The sample includes hundreds of thousands of distinct CDR3 sequences, about two fifths of them seen just once. This CDR3 region has 16 residues. The germline V gene has CDR1 SEHNR and CDR2 FQNEAQ (reference sequence). Sequenced: peripheral blood. The J gene is TRBJ2-7, the V gene TRBV7-9, with TRBD2 matching 8 bases. The DNA end lines up better with TRBJ2-5; the J call may be wrong. The clonotype was recovered from an adult man with Graves' ophthalmopathy. The CDR3 reads CATLTLEAGAKETQYF. In DNA form, the CDR3 reads TGTGCCACCCTGACCCTCGAAGCGGGAGCCAAGGAGACCCAGTACTTC.